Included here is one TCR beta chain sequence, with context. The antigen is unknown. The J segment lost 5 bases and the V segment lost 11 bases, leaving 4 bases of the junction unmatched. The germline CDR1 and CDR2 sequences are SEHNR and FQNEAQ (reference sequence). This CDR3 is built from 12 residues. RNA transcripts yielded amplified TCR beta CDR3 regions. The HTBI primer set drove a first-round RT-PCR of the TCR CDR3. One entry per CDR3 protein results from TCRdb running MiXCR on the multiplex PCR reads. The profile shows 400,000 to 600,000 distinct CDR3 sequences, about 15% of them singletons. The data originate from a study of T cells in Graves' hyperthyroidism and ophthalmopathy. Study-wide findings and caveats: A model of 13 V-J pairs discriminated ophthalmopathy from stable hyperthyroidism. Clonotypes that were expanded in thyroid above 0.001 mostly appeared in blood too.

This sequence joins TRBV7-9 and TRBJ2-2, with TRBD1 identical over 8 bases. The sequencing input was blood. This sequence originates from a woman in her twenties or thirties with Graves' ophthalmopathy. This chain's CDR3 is CALDRVTGELFF. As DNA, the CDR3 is TGTGCCTTGGACAGGGTTACCGGGGAGCTGTTTTTT. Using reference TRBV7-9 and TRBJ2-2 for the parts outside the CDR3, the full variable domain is DTGVSQNPRHKITKRGQNVTFRCDPISEHNRLYWYRQTLGQGPEFLTYFQNEAQLEKSRLLSDRFSAERPKGSFSTLEIQRTEQGDSAMYLCALDRVTGELFFGEGSRLTVL.